The 27 T cell receptor beta chains listed next were all sequenced from one sample in a study of T cells in Graves' hyperthyroidism and ophthalmopathy. The TCR beta CDR3 regions underwent amplification using RNA transcripts as the source. HTBI primers drove first-round RT-PCR of the TCR CDR3. TCRdb ran MiXCR on the multiplex PCR reads and lists one entry per CDR3 protein. Here the sample spans around 600,000 distinct CDR3 sequences, roughly 16% being singletons. The source material was blood. Every receptor here comes from a middle-aged woman with Graves' ophthalmopathy.

V and J are TRBV19 and TRBJ2-7; no clear D gene. This CDR3 is built from 13 residues. V shed 3 bases and J shed 3 bases, with 9 bases lying between them. Germline values: CDR1 LNHDA, CDR2 SQIVND (reference sequence). This chain's CDR3 is CASSISTHYEQYF. CDR3 DNA sequence: TGTGCCAGTAGTATCTCCACTCACTACGAGCAGTACTTC. Combining the CDR3 with reference TRBV19 and TRBJ2-7 gives the whole variable domain DGGITQSPKYLFRKEGQNVTLSCEQNLNHDAMYWYRQDPGQGLRLIYYSQIVNDFQKGDIAEGYSVSREKKESFPLTVTSAQKNPTAFYLCASSISTHYEQYFGPGTRLTVT.

The CDR3 loop reads CASSLGANDEKLFF. The CDR3 DNA sequence: TGTGCCAGCAGCTTAGGGGCTAACGATGAAAAACTGTTTTTT. The chain has TRBV13 and TRBJ1-4; no reliable D call. V lost 0 bases and J 6 bases, leaving 8 bases between the germline ends. This CDR3 region has 14 residues. Germline CDR1 is PRHDT and CDR2 is FYEKMQ (reference sequence).

The chain has TRBV29-1 and TRBJ2-3; no clear D gene. Germline assignment: CDR1 SQVTM and CDR2 ANQGSEA. The V gene lost 4 bases and the J gene lost 4 bases, with 21 bases spanning the gap. The CDR3 covers 16 residues. DNA for the CDR3: TGCAGCGTTGCCGGTTGGGCGAAAGAGGTCCCAGATACGCAGTATTTT. Its protein is CSVAGWAKEVPDTQYF.

This clonotype was picked up many times. V and J are TRBV10-3 and TRBJ1-1; D uncertain. Germline V gene sequence: CDR1 ENHRY, CDR2 SYGVKD. CDR3 length: 14 residues. Trimming cost V 4 bases and J 2 bases, with 11 bases left between them. In nucleotides, the CDR3 is TGTGCCATCAGTGGAGAAGTAATCAACACTGAAGCTTTCTTT. Amino acids: CAISGEVINTEAFF.

This clonotype came up many times. This CDR3 reads CASSQVGQAYGYTF. In DNA, the CDR3 is TGTGCCAGCAGCCAAGTAGGACAGGCCTATGGCTACACCTTC. The chain employs TRBV3-1 and TRBJ1-2; 7 bases are a match to TRBD1. V lost 1 base and J lost 4; bases outside the gene matches: 3. Germline V gives CDR1 LGHDT, CDR2 YNNKEL (reference sequence). The CDR3 is 14 residues long.

This clonotype was recorded at least ten times. The chain recombines TRBV2 with TRBJ2-5, with D perhaps TRBD1 (5 bases). Per the germline V gene, CDR1 is SNHLY and CDR2 is FYNNEI. V was cut by 1 base and J by 5 bases, with 11 bases left in between. This CDR3 is built from 14 residues. In DNA, the CDR3 is TGTGCCAGCAGTGAAGTCCAGGGTGGGGAGACCCAGTACTTC. It encodes CASSEVQGGETQYF.

There are many counts of this clonotype. The chain employs TRBV2 and TRBJ2-7; a weak D match, TRBD2 (7 bases). The CDR3 extends over 15 amino acids. Trimming removed 2 bases at V and 7 bases at J, with 18 bases between. Germline CDR1 SNHLY, CDR2 FYNNEI. The DNA for the CDR3 is TGTGCCAGCAGTGAACAGTTGGGCGGGGGCGGAGAGCAGTACTTC. It encodes CASSEQLGGGGEQYF.

The table lists this clonotype with a few counts. Possible read error: a much larger clone is one base away. V usage is TRBV27 and J usage is TRBJ1-1; 8 bases agree with TRBD1. The J segment lost 0 bases and the V segment lost 2 bases, leaving 2 bases of the junction unmatched. The CDR3 covers 15 residues. From germline, CDR1 is MNHEY and CDR2 SMNVEV (reference sequence). CDR3 protein: CASSLLGQVNTEAFF. CDR3 DNA: TGTGCCAGCAGTTTACTGGGACAGGTGAACACTGAAGCTTTCTTT.

About this clonotype: One base away lies a much larger clone, so this may be a sequencing read error. The chain joins TRBV5-1 to TRBJ2-3; D is unresolved. Germline CDR1 SGHRS, CDR2 YFSETQ. V was shortened by 0 bases and J by 6 bases, with 14 bases between the two germline ends. This CDR3 is built from 15 residues. The CDR3 loop reads CASSLDQCHTDTQYF. Written as DNA, the CDR3 is TGCGCCAGCAGCTTGGACCAGTGTCATACGGATACGCAGTATTTT.

This clonotype occurred many times. The rearrangement uses TRBV6-1 and TRBJ1-5; D unresolved. The CDR3 is made up of 15 amino acids. V dropped 5 bases and J dropped 7 bases, with 18 bases sitting between them. CDR1 is MNHNS and CDR2 is SASEGT in the germline V gene. This CDR3 reads CASSLVKGGGQPQHF. In nucleotides, the CDR3 is TGTGCCAGCAGTCTGGTTAAGGGAGGAGGGCAGCCCCAGCATTTT.

This clonotype was counted between two and nine times. The chain couples TRBV5-8 to TRBJ1-3, with D hard to call. Germline V gives CDR1 SGHTS, CDR2 YDEGEE. CDR3 size: 15 residues. The V gene lost 0 bases and the J gene lost 0 bases, with 7 bases spanning the gap. The CDR3 region is CASSLAVISGNTIYF. DNA for the CDR3: TGTGCCAGCAGCTTGGCCGTAATCTCTGGAAACACCATATATTTT.

The table lists this clonotype with many counts. The chain uses TRBV3-1 and TRBJ2-7; D is perhaps TRBD1 or TRBD2 (5 bases each). CDR1 and CDR2 (germline): LGHDT, YNNKEL (reference sequence). The CDR3 has 15 residues. V gave up 4 bases and J gave up 3 bases, with 16 bases separating them. The CDR3 nucleotides read TGTGCCAGCAGCCTGGCAACGGGACCATTCTACGAGCAGTACTTC. Encoded protein: CASSLATGPFYEQYF.

This clonotype was observed many times. This chain uses TRBV13 with TRBJ2-7; 8 nucleotides match TRBD2. The CDR3 is made up of 14 amino acids. CDR1 PRHDT and CDR2 FYEKMQ come from the germline V gene (reference sequence). Unmatched junction bases numbered 9, after V lost 6 bases and J lost 5 bases. In nucleotides, the CDR3 is TGTGCCAGCAGTGCGGGGGGCCTAAGGAACGAGCAGTACTTC. Its protein is CASSAGGLRNEQYF.

This clonotype was picked up many times. The chain uses TRBV12-3 or TRBV12-4 and TRBJ2-1, with 8 nucleotides matching TRBD2. V shed 5 bases, J shed 5 bases, and the junction held 20 bases outside the gene matches. CDR3 length: 19 amino acids. The CDR3, as DNA: TGTGCCAGCAGTCCCAAGTTAGCGGGGACACTCCTCTTCGACAATGAGCAGTTCTTC. Encoded protein: CASSPKLAGTLLFDNEQFF.

Many counts were recorded for this clonotype. The V and J genes are TRBV4-1 and TRBJ2-7, with 9 bases matching TRBD2. The CDR3 totals 15 residues. CDR1 is MGHRA and CDR2 is YSYEKL in the germline V gene. V lost 1 base and J lost 9; bases outside the gene matches: 10. The CDR3 loop reads CASSQVLREGLVQYF. CDR3 DNA: TGCGCCAGCAGCCAAGTTCTGCGGGAGGGCCTGGTGCAGTACTTC.

This clonotype was detected ten times or more. The V and J genes are TRBV20-1 and TRBJ2-7; 8 bases agree with TRBD1. The CDR3 is made up of 13 amino acids. Losses at the gene ends were 5 bases for V and 0 bases for J; bases not matched to a gene: 3. Germline assignment: CDR1 DFQATT and CDR2 SNEGSKA (reference sequence). The CDR3 protein is CSAPGQASYEQYF. The CDR3 bases are TGCAGTGCTCCGGGACAGGCCTCCTACGAGCAGTACTTC.

For the CDR3, the DNA is TGTGCCAGCAGCCGGGGATCGGGACTCAACACCGGGGAGCTGTTTTTT. Amino acids: CASSRGSGLNTGELFF. The chain has TRBV7-9 and TRBJ2-2, with D possibly matching TRBD2 (6 bases). The CDR3 runs to 16 residues. Germline-derived CDR1 and CDR2 are SEHNR and FQNEAQ (reference sequence). Between the trimmed V and J ends, which lost 5 bases and 2 bases, there was a span of 15 bases.

The table lists this clonotype with a few counts. The V call is TRBV3-1, the J call TRBJ1-5; the match to TRBD1 covers 8 bases. The V and J ends lost 1 base and 6 bases, in that order; junction bases with no gene match: 5. Germline CDR1 LGHDT, CDR2 YNNKEL (reference sequence). CDR3 length: 15 residues. The DNA of the CDR3 is TGTGCCAGCAGCCAAGGTGCAGGGGGCCGTCAGCCCCAGCATTTT. Translation: CASSQGAGGRQPQHF.

This clonotype was seen many times. The chain is built from TRBV28 and TRBJ2-1, with 10 bases matching TRBD2. The CDR3 covers 13 residues. V was pared by 4 bases and J by 10 bases, with 4 bases of the junction left unmatched. CDR1 and CDR2 (germline): MDHEN, SYDVKM. The CDR3 reads CASSSVSGREQFF. In nucleotides, the CDR3 is TGTGCCAGCAGTTCGGTTAGCGGGAGGGAGCAGTTCTTC.

This clonotype was observed a handful of times. The V call is TRBV19, the J call TRBJ1-1; D unresolved. The germline CDR1 and CDR2 sequences are LNHDA and SQIVND (reference sequence). Between the trimmed V and J ends, which lost 3 bases and 4 bases, there was a span of 9 bases. This CDR3 has 13 residues. CDR3 nucleotide sequence: TGTGCCAGTAGTATGGGCGGGTTCACTGAAGCTTTCTTT. Protein: CASSMGGFTEAFF.

This chain links TRBV7-2 with TRBJ2-7, with a possible D match to TRBD1 (5 bases). This CDR3 has 17 amino acids. V was clipped by 1 base and J by 1 base, with 17 bases between them. Germline V gene data show CDR1 as SGHTA and CDR2 as FQGNSA. The CDR3 sequence is CASSLGLRGFASYEQYF. The CDR3 coding sequence is TGTGCCAGCAGCTTAGGTCTTAGGGGATTCGCATCCTACGAGCAGTACTTC.

V and J are TRBV4-1 and TRBJ2-7; no definite D call. Looked up from germline, CDR1 is MGHRA and CDR2 is YSYEKL. CDR3 length: 14 amino acids. V shed 4 bases and J shed 3 bases, with 13 bases lying between them. The CDR3: CASSRVSKYYEQYF. As DNA, the CDR3 is TGCGCCAGCAGCCGCGTTAGTAAATACTACGAGCAGTACTTC.

The chain joins TRBV18 to TRBJ2-7; 7 bases agree with TRBD1. There are 17 residues in the CDR3. Germline lookup yields CDR1 KGHSH and CDR2 LQKENI. After removal of 0 bases from V and 2 bases from J, the junction contained 10 bases not matched to a gene. CDR3 protein: CASSPPAGQEYTYEQYF. CDR3 nucleotides: TGTGCCAGCTCACCACCAGCCGGACAGGAGTACACCTACGAGCAGTACTTC.

This clonotype was seen repeatedly, ten times or more. The rearrangement uses TRBV11-2 and TRBJ2-1; the D is unclear. Trimming removed 4 bases at V and 0 bases at J, with 13 bases between. There are 16 residues in the CDR3. Germline V gene sequence: CDR1 SGHAT, CDR2 FQNNGV. The CDR3 DNA reads TGTGCCAGCAGCTCAACGGGTTTAAGCTCCTACAATGAGCAGTTCTTC. It encodes CASSSTGLSSYNEQFF.

This clonotype was observed many times. This chain links TRBV2 with TRBJ2-5; D might be TRBD2 (6 bases). The CDR3 runs to 14 residues. The germline gives CDR1 SNHLY, CDR2 FYNNEI. The V end was cut by 6 bases, the J end by 4 bases, with 15 bases between. The CDR3 sequence: CASSKTRTTETQYF. Here the CDR3 DNA reads TGTGCCAGCAGCAAGACTAGGACGACAGAGACCCAGTACTTC.

This clonotype was picked up many times. This rearrangement joins TRBV11-2 to TRBJ1-5; no clear D gene. V lost 0 bases and J 2 bases, leaving 2 bases between the germline ends. The CDR3 length is 13 residues. Germline loops: CDR1 SGHAT, CDR2 FQNNGV. Here the CDR3 reads CASSLDRNQPQHF. The CDR3 DNA reads as TGTGCCAGCAGCTTAGACCGCAATCAGCCCCAGCATTTT. The complete variable domain, with remaining parts taken from reference TRBV11-2 and TRBJ1-5, reads EAGVAQSPRYKIIEKRQSVAFWCNPISGHATLYWYQQILGQGPKLLIQFQNNGVVDDSQLPKDRFSAERLKGVDSTLKIQPAKLEDSAVYLCASSLDRNQPQHFGDGTRLSIL.

V and J are TRBV20-1 and TRBJ2-6; D may be TRBD1 (5 bases). V lost 6 bases and J lost 2, with 17 bases in between. Germline assignment: CDR1 DFQATT and CDR2 SNEGSKA (reference sequence). This CDR3 is 16 amino acids long. The CDR3 region has the DNA TGCAGTGCCTTGGGGCCAGGATGGGCTGGGGCCAACGTCCTGACTTTC. It specifies CSALGPGWAGANVLTF.